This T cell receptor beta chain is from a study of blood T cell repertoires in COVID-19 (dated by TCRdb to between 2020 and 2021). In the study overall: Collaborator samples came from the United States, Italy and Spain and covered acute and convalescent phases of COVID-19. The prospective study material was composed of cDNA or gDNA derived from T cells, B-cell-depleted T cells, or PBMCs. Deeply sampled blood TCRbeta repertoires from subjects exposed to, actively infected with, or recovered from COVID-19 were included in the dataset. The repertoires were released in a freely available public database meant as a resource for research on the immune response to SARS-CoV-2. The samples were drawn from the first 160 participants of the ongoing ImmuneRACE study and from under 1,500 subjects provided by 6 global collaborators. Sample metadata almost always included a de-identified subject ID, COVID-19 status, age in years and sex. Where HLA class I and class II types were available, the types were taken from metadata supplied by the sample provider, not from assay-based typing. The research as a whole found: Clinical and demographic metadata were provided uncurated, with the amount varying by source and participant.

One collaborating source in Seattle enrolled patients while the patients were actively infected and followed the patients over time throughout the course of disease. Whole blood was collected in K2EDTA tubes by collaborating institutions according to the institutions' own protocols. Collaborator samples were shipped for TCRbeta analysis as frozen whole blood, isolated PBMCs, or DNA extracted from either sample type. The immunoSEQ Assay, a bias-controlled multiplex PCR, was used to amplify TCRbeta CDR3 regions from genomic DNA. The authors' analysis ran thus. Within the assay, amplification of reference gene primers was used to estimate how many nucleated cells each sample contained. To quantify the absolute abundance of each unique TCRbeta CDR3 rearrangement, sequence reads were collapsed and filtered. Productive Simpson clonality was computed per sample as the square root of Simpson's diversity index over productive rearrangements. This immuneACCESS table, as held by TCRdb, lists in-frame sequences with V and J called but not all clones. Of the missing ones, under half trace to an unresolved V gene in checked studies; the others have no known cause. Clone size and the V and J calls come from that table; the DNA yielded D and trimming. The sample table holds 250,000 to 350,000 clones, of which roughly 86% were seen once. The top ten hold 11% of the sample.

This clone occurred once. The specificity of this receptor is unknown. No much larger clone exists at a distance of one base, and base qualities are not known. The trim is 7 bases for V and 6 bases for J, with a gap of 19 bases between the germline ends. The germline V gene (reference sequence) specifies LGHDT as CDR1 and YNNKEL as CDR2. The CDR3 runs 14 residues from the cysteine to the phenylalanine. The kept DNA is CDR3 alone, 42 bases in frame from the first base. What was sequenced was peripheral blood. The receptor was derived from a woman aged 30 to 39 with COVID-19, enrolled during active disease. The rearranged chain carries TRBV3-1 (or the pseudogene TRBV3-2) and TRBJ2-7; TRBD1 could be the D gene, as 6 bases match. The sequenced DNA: TGTGCCAGCACCCGTCTGACAGGCAGAGGCGAGCAGTACTTC. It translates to CASTRLTGRGEQYF.